This T cell receptor beta chain was documented in a study of blood T cell repertoires in COVID-19. In the authors' workflow: Reference gene primers were amplified, and this amplification served to estimate nucleated cell counts. Here immunoSEQ multiplex PCR was the method, and the copy in TCRdb shows in-frame clones only, minus some. V and J calls and clone size follow that table, whereas D and trimming were derived from the DNA. The sample gives more than 200,000 clones, around nine tenths of which show up once; approximately 1.7% is in the top ten. Germline loops: CDR1 GTSNPN, CDR2 SVGIG (reference sequence). The CDR3 covers 14 residues. The V end was cut by 0 bases, the J end by 2 bases, with 9 bases between.

The TCR originated in a woman aged 50 to 60 who had recovered from COVID-19. Sequenced: PBMCs or T cells enriched from blood (not recorded which). The chain is built from TRBV30 and TRBJ2-3, with TRBD2 as a possible D gene (6 bases). CDR3 coding DNA: TGTGCCTGGAGTGTGGGGGGACCCACAGATACGCAGTATTTT. It specifies CAWSVGGPTDTQYF.